The rows below give T cell receptor beta chains drawn from one sample of a study of a mutant IDH1 vaccine in newly diagnosed glioma. Measured with immunoSEQ multiplex PCR; TCRdb has only the in-frame clones, and not every one. The table shows about 26,000 clones, with around four fifths occurring only once. Antigen specificity for these receptors is unknown. The sequencing here drew on PBMCs, taken from a glioma patient whose treatment included an IDH1 peptide vaccine. These receptors were collected from a man aged 25-40 years with glioma. The CDR3 runs from the conserved cysteine through the conserved F or W. The order of the fields is V gene, D gene, J gene, clone size, CDR3 DNA, CDR3 protein. D genes are given only for firm matches. Only some rows state a clone size, as once, few, many or a class for expanded clones.

TRBV9	TRBD1	TRBJ2-3	NA	TGTGCCAGCAGCGGGAGGACAGGACGAACAGATACGCAGTATTTT	CASSGRTGRTDTQYF
TRBV2	NA	TRBJ2-5	NA	TGTGCCAGCAGTCTCTCCCCCGGGGCTAGCAGTAAAGAGACCCAGTACTTC	CASSLSPGASSKETQYF
TRBV27	NA	TRBJ2-1	NA	TGTGCCAGCATACCCCTTGGGGAGCAGTACAATGAGCAGTTCTTC	CASIPLGEQYNEQFF
TRBV5-1	TRBD1	TRBJ2-2	NA	TGCGCCAGCAGCGGCTTCAGGACAGGGGGCCCCTTGAACACCGGGGAGCTGTTTTTT	CASSGFRTGGPLNTGELFF
TRBV7-2	NA	TRBJ2-1	once	TGTGCCAGCAGCTTAGTAGGGTACAATGAGCAGTTCTTC	CASSLVGYNEQFF
TRBV5-1	TRBD1	TRBJ2-5	once	TGCGCCAGCAGCTTGGGGCCGGGACAGCAAGAGACCCAGTACTTC	CASSLGPGQQETQYF
TRBV27	TRBD1	TRBJ2-2	NA	TGTGCCAGCAATCCCTGGGCTGACAGGGGGCTAACCGGGGAGCTGTTTTTT	CASNPWADRGLTGELFF
TRBV2	TRBD2	TRBJ2-2	NA	TGTGCCAGCAGGAAGGGACTAAACACCGGGGAGCTGTTTTTT	CASRKGLNTGELFF
TRBV5-1	TRBD2	TRBJ2-2	NA	TGCGCCAGCAGCTGGGGCCGAGCGGGGGCCGGAACCGGGGAGCTGTTTTTT	CASSWGRAGAGTGELFF
TRBV7-2	NA	TRBJ2-4	NA	TGTGCCAGCAGCTTAGCGGAAGCCGTACCCGTCTCCAAAAACATTCAGTACTTC	CASSLAEAVPVSKNIQYF